These T cell receptor beta chains were read from a single sample in a study of blood T cell repertoires in COVID-19. Using immunoSEQ multiplex PCR, the repertoire was profiled, and TCRdb retains in-frame clones only, with some absent. The sample carries hundreds of thousands of clones, roughly 89% recorded once. Sequenced sample: peripheral blood. The source of these receptors is a woman younger than 35 who had recovered from COVID-19. Each CDR3 is given with its conserved first and last residue. Each record gives: V gene, clone size, D gene, J gene, CDR3 protein, CDR3 DNA. A D gene is named only where the DNA matches it firmly. A clone size is listed for some rows: how often the clone was seen (once, few, many), or a class if it is expanded.

TRBV9	once	.	TRBJ1-1	CASSVGGPATEAFF	TGTGCCAGCAGCGTAGGTGGGCCGGCGACTGAAGCTTTCTTT
TRBV7-8	.	.	TRBJ1-3	CASRPWEAGNTIYF	TGTGCCAGCAGGCCGTGGGAGGCTGGAAACACCATATATTTT
TRBV19	.	.	TRBJ1-2	CASSMTGLYGYTF	TGTGCCAGTAGTATGACAGGTCTCTATGGCTACACCTTC
TRBV30	.	.	TRBJ1-1	CAWSLPGSKTEAFF	TGTGCCTGGAGCTTACCGGGATCGAAGACTGAAGCTTTCTTT
TRBV7-2	.	TRBD2	TRBJ2-1	CASSLAGVVGVNEQFF	TGTGCCAGCAGTCTAGCGGGAGTTGTCGGCGTCAATGAGCAGTTCTTC
TRBV7-9	.	.	TRBJ2-1	CASSLVLSIGGEQFF	TGTGCCAGCAGCTTAGTCCTGTCCATAGGGGGTGAGCAGTTCTTC
TRBV29-1	.	TRBD1	TRBJ2-4	CSVSPGQGDIQYF	TGCAGCGTCAGTCCGGGACAGGGGGACATTCAGTACTTC
TRBV27	.	.	TRBJ2-5	CASSRDEETQYF	TGTGCCAGCAGCAGGGATGAAGAGACCCAGTACTTC
TRBV3-1/TRBV3-2	.	TRBD2	TRBJ2-6	CASSHSSLAGAGANVLTF	TGTGCCAGCAGCCATTCAAGCCTAGCGGGAGCTGGGGCCAACGTCCTGACTTTC
TRBV5-8	.	.	TRBJ2-5	CASSSRGFEETQYF	TGTGCCAGCAGCTCGAGAGGGTTTGAGGAGACCCAGTACTTC
TRBV18	.	.	TRBJ1-4	CASSPGQSEKLFF	TGTGCCAGCTCACCGGGGCAATCGGAAAAACTGTTTTTT
TRBV24-1	.	.	TRBJ1-1	CATSDSTRLGDEAFF	TGTGCCACCAGTGATTCCACTAGACTCGGGGATGAAGCTTTCTTT
TRBV7-9	.	.	TRBJ1-2	CASSSPQQGPHGYTF	TGTGCCAGCAGCTCCCCCCAACAGGGACCTCATGGCTACACCTTC
TRBV28	.	TRBD2	TRBJ2-2	CASSGSGSPGTGELFF	TGTGCCAGCAGTGGTAGCGGGAGCCCCGGCACCGGGGAGCTGTTTTTT
TRBV5-1	.	TRBD1	TRBJ2-5	CASSRTGDQETQYF	TGCGCCAGCAGCAGGACAGGGGACCAAGAGACCCAGTACTTC
TRBV14	.	TRBD2	TRBJ2-1	CASSQASGSFSYNEQFF	TGTGCCAGCAGCCAAGCTAGCGGGAGCTTCTCCTACAATGAGCAGTTCTTC
TRBV6-6	.	.	TRBJ1-2	CASSYVEGYGYTF	TGTGCCAGCAGTTACGTGGAGGGCTATGGCTACACCTTC